This T cell receptor beta chain was found in a study of shared T cell receptors in the human thymus. Measured with immunoSEQ multiplex PCR; TCRdb has only the in-frame clones, and not every one. Seen here are about 660,000 clones, 88% observed once, and the top ten hold around 0.01%. This clone occurred once. This same sample was also taken into another study, of human thymus T cells. In that study: Thymus tissue was removed during corrective cardiac surgery. Gene usage for V and J segments appeared biased in thymic and blood repertoires.

The origin of this receptor is a boy in the first two years of life with a congenital heart defect. The sequenced sample was thymocytes.

In DNA form, the CDR3 reads TGTGCCACTTCAACAGGGTTCAATCAGCCCCAGCATTTT. Translation: CATSTGFNQPQHF. V is TRBV18 and J is TRBJ1-5, with a possible D match to TRBD1 (6 bases). The CDR3 is 13 amino acids. The germline V gene has CDR1 KGHSH and CDR2 LQKENI. The V end was cut by 10 bases, the J end by 3 bases, with 13 bases between.